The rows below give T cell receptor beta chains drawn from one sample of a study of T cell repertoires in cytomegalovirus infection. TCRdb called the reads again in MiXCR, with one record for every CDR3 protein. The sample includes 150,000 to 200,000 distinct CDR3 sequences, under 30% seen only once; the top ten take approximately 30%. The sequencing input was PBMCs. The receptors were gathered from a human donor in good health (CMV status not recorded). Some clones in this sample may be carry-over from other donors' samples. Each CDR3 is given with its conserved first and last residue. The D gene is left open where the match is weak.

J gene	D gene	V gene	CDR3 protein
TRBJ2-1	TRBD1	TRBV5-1	CASSLGQGYYNEQFF
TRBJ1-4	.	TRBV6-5	CASSPDVWKPNEKLFF
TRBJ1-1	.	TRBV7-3	CASRGDGQLNTEAFF
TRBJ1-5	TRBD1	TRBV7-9	CASSDSSGQGNQPQHF
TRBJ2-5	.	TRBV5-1	CASSHKETQYF
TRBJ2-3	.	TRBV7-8	CASSPWGGVSGPDTQYF
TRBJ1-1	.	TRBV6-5	CASSKQGENTEAFF
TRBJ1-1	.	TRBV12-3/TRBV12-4	CASGRGVNTDAFF
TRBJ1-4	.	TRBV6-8	CASSPGIWDEKLFF
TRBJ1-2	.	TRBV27	CASSYHRDYGYTF
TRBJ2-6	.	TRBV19	CASSIVGVGANVLTF
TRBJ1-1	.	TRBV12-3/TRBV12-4	CASSLSGFTEAFF
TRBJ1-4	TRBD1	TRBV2	CASLGQGTTNEKLFF
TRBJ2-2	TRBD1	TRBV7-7	CASSLGDRDTGELFF
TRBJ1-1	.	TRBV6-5	CASSPPGRQSEAFF
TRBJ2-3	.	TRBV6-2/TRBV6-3	CASSLGPLEFKRTDTQYF
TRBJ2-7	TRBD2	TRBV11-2	CASSLNTGTNEQYF
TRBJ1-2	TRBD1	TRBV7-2	CASSLVQGADYGYTF
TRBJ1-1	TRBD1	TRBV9	CASSVVWDSEGSEAFF
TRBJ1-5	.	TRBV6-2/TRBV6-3	CASSYSRSEDGNQPQHF
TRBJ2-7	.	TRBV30	CAWIPSGASWEQYF
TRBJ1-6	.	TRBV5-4	CASSSRTRRDSPLHF
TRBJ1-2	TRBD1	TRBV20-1	CSAISRAGGVVGYTF
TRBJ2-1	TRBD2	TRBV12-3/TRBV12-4	CASSSLGRGNYNEQFF
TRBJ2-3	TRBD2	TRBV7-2	CASSSGLAGANTDTQYF
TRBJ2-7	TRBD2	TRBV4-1	CASSQLAGSSYEQYF
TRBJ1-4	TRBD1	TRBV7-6	CASSPDRGDEKLFF
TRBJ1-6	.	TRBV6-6	CASSPGPAGSPLHF
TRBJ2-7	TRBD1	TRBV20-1	CSTPSTGVAYEQYF
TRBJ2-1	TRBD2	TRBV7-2	CASSLYGGARSNEQFF
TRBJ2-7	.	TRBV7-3	CASSPGLGSEQYF
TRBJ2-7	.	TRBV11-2	CASSFPSDEQYF
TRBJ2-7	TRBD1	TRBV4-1	CASSLARGLNEQYF
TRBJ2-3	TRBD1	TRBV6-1	CASTRDSYSTDTQYF
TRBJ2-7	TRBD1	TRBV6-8	CATRFGGGTGVSYEQYF
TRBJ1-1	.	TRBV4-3	CASSNRPARTANTEAFF
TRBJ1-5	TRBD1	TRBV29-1	CSIRQGSNQPQHF
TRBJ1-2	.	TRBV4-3	CASSQEAGDGYGYTF
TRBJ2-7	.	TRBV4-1	CASSQDGDGYEQYF
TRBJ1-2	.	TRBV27	CASSLGTSEGGYTF
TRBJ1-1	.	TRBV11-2	CASSLARASAEAFF
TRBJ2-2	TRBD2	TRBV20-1	CSATGERGGPRTGELFF
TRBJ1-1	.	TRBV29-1	CSVEAAGTGEAFF
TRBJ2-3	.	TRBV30	CAWSAGTSDTQYF
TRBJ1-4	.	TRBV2	CATLRDNEKLFF
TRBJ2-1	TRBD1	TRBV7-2	CASNFPRDRGYNEQFF
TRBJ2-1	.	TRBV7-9	CASSFLQYNEQFF
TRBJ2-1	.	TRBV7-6	CASSLAPGEGNEQFF
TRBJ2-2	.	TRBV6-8	CASSQTIRTGELFF
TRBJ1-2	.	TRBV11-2	CASSSGIYREEGYTF
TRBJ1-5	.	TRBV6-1	CASSGFTGQPQHF
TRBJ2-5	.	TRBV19	CASSASALETQYF
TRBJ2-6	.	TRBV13	CASSPGTRSGANVLTF
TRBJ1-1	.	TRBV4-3	CASSQAKGEAFF
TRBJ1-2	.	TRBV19	CASSIGIGGYTF
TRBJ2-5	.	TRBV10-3	CAISDQGTSFETQYF
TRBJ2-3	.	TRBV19	CASKEGTSTDTQYF